What follows describes a single TCR beta chain. The record originates from a study of blood T cell repertoires in COVID-19. Overall study: PBMCs, B-cell-depleted T cells, or T cells were the source of the cDNA or gDNA that made up the material.

Repertoires were generated with immunoSEQ multiplex PCR, while TCRdb's copy carries only in-frame clones and drops some. The data hold under 250,000 clones, with approximately 80% observed a single time. The source material was peripheral blood. This TCR derives from an elderly man with acute or convalescent COVID-19.

CDR3 loop: CAWSRRGTANYGYTF. CDR3 DNA: TGTGCCTGGAGTAGGCGGGGCACTGCTAACTATGGCTACACCTTC. The chain employs TRBV30 and TRBJ1-2, with D possibly matching TRBD1 (5 bases). From germline, CDR1 is GTSNPN and CDR2 SVGIG (reference sequence). This CDR3 is built from 15 residues. Trimming cost V 2 bases and J 0 bases, with 13 bases left between them.